What follows are 18 T cell receptor beta chains derived from one specimen sequenced in a study of CD8 T cells in Susac syndrome. The RNA, about 0.5 to 1 ug, was put through reverse transcription using random hexamers. Using its own MiXCR run on the immunoSEQ multiplex PCR reads, TCRdb lists one record per CDR3 protein. This table holds around 130,000 distinct CDR3 sequences, 80% to 85% found once. The source material was CD8+ T cells from PBMCs. These receptors originate from a human donor with multiple sclerosis.

This chain uses TRBV6-2 or TRBV6-3 with TRBJ2-3; D perhaps matches TRBD2 (6 bases). Trimming removed 2 bases at V and 6 bases at J, with 12 bases between. Germline values: CDR1 MNHEY, CDR2 SVGEGT. The length of the CDR3 is 14 residues. In DNA, the CDR3 is TGTGCCAGCAGTTACGGAGGGGCCCTGGATACGCAGTATTTT. This encodes CASSYGGALDTQYF.

The genes are TRBV23-1 and TRBJ2-1, with D unresolved. TRBV23-1 is classed as an ORF, of uncertain function. CDR3 size: 12 residues. V gave up 0 bases and J gave up 15 bases, with 12 bases separating them. The CDR3 is CASSQSSRTRFF. Here the CDR3 DNA reads TGCGCCAGCAGTCAATCGAGCAGGACCCGGTTCTTC.

The gene calls are TRBV6-5 and TRBJ2-3; possible D gene TRBD2, 5 bases. The CDR3 is 18 residues long. Germline CDR1 is MNHEY and CDR2 is SVGAGI. The V and J ends lost 0 bases and 2 bases respectively, with 18 bases between them. CDR3 DNA: TGTGCCAGCAGTTACTCGGATTTCGAGCGGATAAACACAGATACGCAGTATTTT. Its protein product is CASSYSDFERINTDTQYF.

This clonotype occurred a few times. This chain joins TRBV12-3 or TRBV12-4 and TRBJ2-3; D is undetermined. The CDR3 runs 11 residues. The V and J ends lost 9 bases and 5 bases respectively, with 9 bases between them. The CDR3: CASSLGDTQYF. Here the CDR3 DNA reads TGTGCCAGTAGTCTGGGAGATACGCAGTATTTT.

This chain links TRBV7-9 with TRBJ2-1; 10 bases agree with TRBD1. Unmatched junction bases numbered 8, after V lost 3 bases and J lost 9 bases. CDR3 length: 15 amino acids. In germline, CDR1 is SEHNR, CDR2 FQNEAQ (reference sequence). The CDR3 reads CASSFGTGDLGEQFF. The CDR3 coding sequence is TGTGCCAGCAGCTTTGGGACAGGGGATCTGGGTGAGCAGTTCTTC.

V gene TRBV19 combines with J gene TRBJ2-1, with D possibly being TRBD2 (6 bases). The V gene's germline CDR1 is LNHDA and CDR2 SQIVND (reference sequence). The CDR3 consists of 14 residues. The V end was cut by 7 bases, the J end by 4 bases, with 14 bases between. The CDR3 DNA reads as TGTGCCAGTAAGGACTATGGACCTTACAATGAGCAGTTCTTC. It yields the protein CASKDYGPYNEQFF.

The rearrangement uses TRBV7-9 and TRBJ1-1; D is undetermined. Germline V gene data show CDR1 as SEHNR and CDR2 as FQNEAQ (reference sequence). The CDR3 runs to 18 residues. V was pared by 1 base and J by 2 bases, with 20 bases between. The CDR3 DNA reads as TGTGCCAGCAGCTTAGTAATGGGAGACACCTTGAGAAACACTGAAGCTTTCTTT. Translating it yields CASSLVMGDTLRNTEAFF.

V usage is TRBV12-3 or TRBV12-4 and J usage is TRBJ2-1; no clear D. The CDR3 is 12 residues long. Between the trimmed V and J ends, which lost 6 bases and 9 bases, there was a span of 12 bases. CDR3 nucleotides: TGTGCCAGCAGCCAAGTGGAAGGTGAGCAGTTCTTC. Translated: CASSQVEGEQFF.

The CDR3 DNA is TGTGCCAGCAGTTTACCATACGGCAATCAGCCCCAGCATTTT. As protein: CASSLPYGNQPQHF. This chain uses TRBV28 with TRBJ1-5; D not resolved. The V end was cut by 2 bases, the J end by 2 bases, with 7 bases between. This CDR3 is built from 14 residues. In germline, CDR1 is MDHEN, CDR2 SYDVKM.

This chain joins TRBV27 and TRBJ1-1; a weak D match, TRBD1 (6 bases). The V end lost 5 bases, the J end lost 5 bases, and 21 bases lay between the germline ends. The CDR3 has 16 amino acids. Germline V gives CDR1 MNHEY, CDR2 SMNVEV (reference sequence). In DNA, the CDR3 is TGTGCCAGCAGTCCCTTGGGGAAGAGGGGGGTGACTGAAGCTTTCTTT. Protein: CASSPLGKRGVTEAFF.

The rearrangement joins TRBV7-8 to TRBJ2-1, with 11 bases fitting TRBD2. The CDR3 has 16 amino acids. The V gene's germline CDR1 is SGHVS and CDR2 FQNEAQ. Trimming took 2 bases from V and 7 from J; bases not matched to a gene: 7. DNA for the CDR3: TGTGCCAGCAGCTTACCTTTAGCGGGAGGGCCAAATGAGCAGTTCTTC. Amino acids: CASSLPLAGGPNEQFF.

Only a few counts were recorded for this clonotype. This chain links TRBV7-6 with TRBJ2-2; D tentatively reads TRBD1 or TRBD2 (5 bases each). The germline V and J ends were trimmed by 4 bases and 4 bases, with 10 bases remaining between them. This CDR3 is 14 amino acids long. Germline CDR1 SGHVS, CDR2 FNYEAQ. CDR3 sequence reads: CASSSRDPTGELFF. CDR3 sequence (DNA): TGTGCCAGCAGCTCCCGGGACCCCACCGGGGAGCTGTTTTTT.

The rearrangement links TRBV5-1 to TRBJ1-2; no firm D call. The CDR3 is 15 residues long. The V and J ends lost 3 bases and 3 bases respectively, with 15 bases between them. CDR1 SGHRS and CDR2 YFSETQ come from the germline V gene. The CDR3 nucleotides are TGCGCCAGCAGCTCGGGGTCGGATTCCTACTATGGCTACACCTTC. The encoded protein is CASSSGSDSYYGYTF.

The rearrangement joins TRBV30 to TRBJ1-2; D may be TRBD1 (6 bases). Trimming took 4 bases from V and 5 from J, leaving 14 bases between them. Germline V CDR1 and CDR2: GTSNPN, SVGIG (reference sequence). This CDR3 spans 13 amino acids. In DNA, the CDR3 is TGTGCCTGGAACCTCCGCAGGGGTTATGGCTACACCTTC. This codes for CAWNLRRGYGYTF.

V gene TRBV5-1 combines with J gene TRBJ2-2; D gene unclear. This CDR3 is 13 amino acids long. Germline lookup yields CDR1 SGHRS and CDR2 YFSETQ. Trimming stripped 2 bases from V and 5 bases from J, with 7 bases between. CDR3 amino acids: CASSFALTGELFF. CDR3 nucleotide sequence: TGCGCCAGCAGCTTTGCCCTTACCGGGGAGCTGTTTTTT.

CDR3 region: CASSLFVTSTDTQYF. As DNA, the CDR3 is TGTGCCAGCAGTTTATTTGTGACTAGCACAGATACGCAGTATTTT. The rearrangement uses TRBV28 and TRBJ2-3; D gene uncertain. This CDR3 is 15 amino acids long. The V and J ends lost 1 base and 0 bases respectively, with 8 bases between them. Per the germline V gene, CDR1 is MDHEN and CDR2 is SYDVKM.

The chain recombines TRBV15 with TRBJ1-4; 12 bases line up with TRBD1. With V trimmed by 8 bases and J by 6 bases, 7 bases remained unmatched. The CDR3 covers 15 residues. In germline, CDR1 is LNHNV, CDR2 YYDKDF (reference sequence). The CDR3 sequence is CATGDRGRGDEKLFF. The CDR3 region has the DNA TGTGCCACCGGGGACAGGGGGCGGGGTGATGAAAAACTGTTTTTT.

V gene TRBV5-6 combines with J gene TRBJ2-7, with D possibly being TRBD1 (5 bases). Germline V CDR1 and CDR2: SGHDT, YYEEEE. The CDR3 is made up of 16 amino acids. The ends were cut back, 2 bases at V and 3 bases at J, with 18 bases in the middle. The CDR3 DNA reads TGTGCCAGCAGCTTCCAGGGCCACCACGGGTTCTACGAGCAGTACTTC. Its protein is CASSFQGHHGFYEQYF.